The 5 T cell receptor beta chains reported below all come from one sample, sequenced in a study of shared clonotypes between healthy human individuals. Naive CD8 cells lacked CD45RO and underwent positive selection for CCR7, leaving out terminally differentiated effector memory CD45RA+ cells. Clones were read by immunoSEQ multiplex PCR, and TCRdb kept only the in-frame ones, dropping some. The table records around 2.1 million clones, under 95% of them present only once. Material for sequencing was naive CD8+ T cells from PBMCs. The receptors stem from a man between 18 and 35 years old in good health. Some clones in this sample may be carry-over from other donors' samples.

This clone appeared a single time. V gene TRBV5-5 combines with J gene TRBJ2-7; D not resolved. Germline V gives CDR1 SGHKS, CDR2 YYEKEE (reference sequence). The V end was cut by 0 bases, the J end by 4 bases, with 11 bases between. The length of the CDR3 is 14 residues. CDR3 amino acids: CASSLEGSFYEQYF. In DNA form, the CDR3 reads TGTGCCAGCAGCTTGGAGGGCAGTTTTTACGAGCAGTACTTC.

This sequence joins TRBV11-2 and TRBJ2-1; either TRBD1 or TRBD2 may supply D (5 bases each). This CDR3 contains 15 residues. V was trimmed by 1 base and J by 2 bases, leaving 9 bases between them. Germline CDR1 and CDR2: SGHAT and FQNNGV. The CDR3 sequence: CASSLAEGTYNEQFF. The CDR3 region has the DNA TGTGCCAGCAGCTTAGCTGAGGGGACCTACAATGAGCAGTTCTTC.

The CDR3, as DNA: TGCGCCAGCAGCCCCCTGGGACAGCCCTACGAGCAGTACTTC. It translates to CASSPLGQPYEQYF. The chain uses TRBV4-1 and TRBJ2-7; 7 bases agree with TRBD1. The length of the CDR3 is 14 residues. The J segment lost 2 bases and the V segment lost 4 bases, leaving 5 bases of the junction unmatched. Germline CDR1 MGHRA, CDR2 YSYEKL.

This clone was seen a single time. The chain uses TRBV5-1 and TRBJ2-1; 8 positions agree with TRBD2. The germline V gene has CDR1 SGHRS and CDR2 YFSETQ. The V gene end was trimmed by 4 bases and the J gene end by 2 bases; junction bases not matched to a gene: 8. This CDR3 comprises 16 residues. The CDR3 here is CASSDARLATYNEQFF. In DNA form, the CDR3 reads TGCGCCAGCAGCGACGCGAGACTAGCGACCTACAATGAGCAGTTCTTC.

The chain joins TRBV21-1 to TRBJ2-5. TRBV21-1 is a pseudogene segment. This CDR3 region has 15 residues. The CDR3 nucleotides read TGTGCCAGCATCGAGCTGGACGGAGACTTTGAGACCCAGTACTTC. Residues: CASIELDGDFETQYF.